The 10 T cell receptor beta chains presented below share a single source sample, sequenced in a study of blood T cell repertoires in COVID-19 (dated by TCRdb to 2019 to 2021). Libraries were constructed by the immunoSEQ multiplex PCR assay. In TCRdb, the immuneACCESS table is reduced to in-frame sequences with V and J assigned. These tables do not hold every clone; where another copy was compared, an unresolved V gene accounts for under half, and the others remain unexplained. The sample yields 450,000 to 500,000 clones; around 87% were counted once. Under 0.75% of the sample is taken by the ten largest. Sequenced sample: PBMCs or T cells enriched from blood (not recorded which). The receptor set was obtained from a woman younger than 35 who had recovered from COVID-19.

V gene TRBV9 combines with J gene TRBJ2-3, with 7 bases identical to TRBD2. This CDR3 has 14 amino acids. Germline loops: CDR1 SGDLS, CDR2 YYNGEE. The junction had 11 bases not matched to a gene; V was cut back by 7 bases and J by 6 bases. For the CDR3, the DNA is TGTGCCAGCCAGCGGGGTTTTGAAGCGGATACGCAGTATTTT. It yields the protein CASQRGFEADTQYF.

The chain combines TRBV7-2 with TRBJ1-6; the D gene is possibly TRBD1 (6 bases). Germline-derived CDR1 and CDR2 are SGHTA and FQGNSA. V was cut by 1 base and J by 7 bases, with 14 bases left in between. The CDR3 is 16 residues long. In DNA form, the CDR3 reads TGTGCCAGCAGCTTAGAGGCCCAGGGGTCCAATTCACCCCTCCACTTT. Translating gives CASSLEAQGSNSPLHF.

V usage is TRBV6-8 and J usage is TRBJ1-5; D call uncertain. Germline CDR1 is MNHGY and CDR2 is SAAAGT. The CDR3 contains 17 residues. The ends were cut back, 2 bases at V and 6 bases at J, with 20 bases in the middle. The CDR3 sequence is CASSYGRAGESCQPQHF. CDR3 bases: TGTGCCAGCAGTTACGGGCGGGCAGGTGAAAGTTGTCAGCCCCAGCATTTT.

V usage is TRBV19 and J usage is TRBJ1-2, with D perhaps TRBD1 (5 bases). V lost 7 bases and J lost 4, with 13 bases in between. The CDR3 extends over 13 amino acids. Germline V gives CDR1 LNHDA, CDR2 SQIVND (reference sequence). The CDR3: CASMSRASYGYTF. The DNA of the CDR3 is TGTGCCAGTATGTCCAGGGCTTCCTATGGCTACACCTTC.

This clone has just one count. The rearrangement joins TRBV7-9 to TRBJ1-1, with 7 bases lining up with TRBD1. V lost 4 bases, J lost 7 bases, and 12 bases stayed unmatched. The CDR3 runs to 15 residues. Germline V gene data show CDR1 as SEHNR and CDR2 as FQNEAQ (reference sequence). CDR3 bases: TGTGCCAGCAGCTATATCTCACCGGGACAGCTTGAAGCTTTCTTT. Encoded protein: CASSYISPGQLEAFF.

This clone was seen more than once but under ten times. V usage is TRBV3-1 (or the pseudogene TRBV3-2) and J usage is TRBJ2-5, with D perhaps TRBD2 (6 bases). CDR3 length: 14 amino acids. The V gene lost 3 bases and the J gene lost 3 bases, with 11 bases spanning the gap. Germline CDR1 reads LGHDT; CDR2 reads YNNKEL (reference sequence). CDR3 in amino acids: CASSHLAFEETQYF. For the CDR3, the DNA is TGTGCCAGCAGCCATCTAGCGTTCGAAGAGACCCAGTACTTC.

This chain links TRBV27 with TRBJ1-1, with a possible D match to TRBD1 (5 bases). Germline CDR1 and CDR2: MNHEY and SMNVEV (reference sequence). V shed 3 bases and J shed 0 bases, with 17 bases lying between them. The CDR3 contains 17 residues. The CDR3 here is CASSFRAAWKVNTEAFF. The CDR3 nucleotides are TGTGCCAGCAGTTTCAGGGCAGCTTGGAAAGTGAACACTGAAGCTTTCTTT.

The rearrangement links TRBV7-9 to TRBJ2-3, with 7 positions matching TRBD1. Looked up from germline, CDR1 is SEHNR and CDR2 is FQNEAQ (reference sequence). The CDR3 spans 14 residues. After removal of 4 bases from V and 9 bases from J, the junction contained 10 bases not matched to a gene. The DNA for the CDR3 is TGTGCCAGCAGCTATTCCCGGGACAGCTTAACGCAGTATTTT. It codes for CASSYSRDSLTQYF.

The CDR3 coding sequence is TGTGCCAGCAGCGGCCGTCCCGGAGGAGAAAAACTGTTTTTT. It translates to CASSGRPGGEKLFF. V is TRBV9 and J is TRBJ1-4; no definite D call. The CDR3 is made up of 14 amino acids. Germline V lookup: CDR1 SGDLS, CDR2 YYNGEE. Trimming stripped 3 bases from V and 8 bases from J, with 14 bases between.

V and J are TRBV6-5 and TRBJ1-2; D is unresolved. V was shortened by 2 bases and J by 7 bases, with 8 bases between the two germline ends. CDR1 is MNHEY, CDR2 SVGAGI, per germline. This CDR3 is built from 12 residues. This CDR3 is CASSYEPGGYTF. As DNA, the CDR3 is TGTGCCAGCAGTTACGAGCCAGGTGGCTACACCTTC.